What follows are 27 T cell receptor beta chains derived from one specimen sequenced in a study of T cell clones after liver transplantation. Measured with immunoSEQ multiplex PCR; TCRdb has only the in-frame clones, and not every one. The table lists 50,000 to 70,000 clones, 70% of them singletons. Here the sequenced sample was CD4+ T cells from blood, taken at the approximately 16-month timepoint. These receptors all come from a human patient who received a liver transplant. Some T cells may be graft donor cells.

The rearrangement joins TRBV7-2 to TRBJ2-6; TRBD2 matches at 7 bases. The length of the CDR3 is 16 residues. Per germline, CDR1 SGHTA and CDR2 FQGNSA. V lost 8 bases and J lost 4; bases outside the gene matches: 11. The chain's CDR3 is CASSSQAGRGANVLTF. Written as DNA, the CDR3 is TGTGCCAGCTCTTCCCAAGCGGGGCGCGGGGCCAACGTCCTGACTTTC.

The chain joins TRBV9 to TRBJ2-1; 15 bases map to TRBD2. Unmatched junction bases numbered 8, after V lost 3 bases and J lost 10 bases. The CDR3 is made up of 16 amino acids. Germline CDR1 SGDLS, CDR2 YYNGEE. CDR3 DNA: TGTGCCAGCAGCGCCGGACTAGCGGGAGGGCCGTGGGAGCAGTTCTTC. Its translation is CASSAGLAGGPWEQFF.

In nucleotides, the CDR3 is TGCGCCAGCACTAGCGGGATGCCCGGGGAGCTGTTTTTT. The encoded protein is CASTSGMPGELFF. V usage is TRBV10-1 and J usage is TRBJ2-2, with 9 bases lining up with TRBD2. The CDR3 totals 13 residues. Per germline, CDR1 WNHNN and CDR2 SYGVQD (reference sequence). V was pared by 7 bases and J by 6 bases, with 3 bases of the junction left unmatched.

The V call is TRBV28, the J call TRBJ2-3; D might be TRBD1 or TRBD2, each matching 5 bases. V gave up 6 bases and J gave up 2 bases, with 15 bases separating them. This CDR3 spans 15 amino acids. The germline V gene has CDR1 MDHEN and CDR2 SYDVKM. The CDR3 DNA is TGTGCCAGCAGCCTTGTTCCCGGGACCACAGATACGCAGTATTTT. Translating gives CASSLVPGTTDTQYF.

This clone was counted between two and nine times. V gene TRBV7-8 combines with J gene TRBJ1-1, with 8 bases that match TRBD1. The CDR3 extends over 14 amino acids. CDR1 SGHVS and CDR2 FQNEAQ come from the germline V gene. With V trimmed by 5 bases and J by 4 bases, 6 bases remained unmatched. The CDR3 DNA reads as TGTGCCAGCAGCGTAGACAGGGGAGTCACTGAAGCTTTCTTT. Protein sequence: CASSVDRGVTEAFF.

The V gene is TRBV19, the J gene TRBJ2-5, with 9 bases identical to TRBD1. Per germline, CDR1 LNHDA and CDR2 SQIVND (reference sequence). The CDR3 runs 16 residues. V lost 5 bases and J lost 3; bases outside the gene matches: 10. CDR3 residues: CASSARTGVNKETQYF. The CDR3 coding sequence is TGTGCCAGTAGTGCCAGGACAGGGGTGAATAAAGAGACCCAGTACTTC.

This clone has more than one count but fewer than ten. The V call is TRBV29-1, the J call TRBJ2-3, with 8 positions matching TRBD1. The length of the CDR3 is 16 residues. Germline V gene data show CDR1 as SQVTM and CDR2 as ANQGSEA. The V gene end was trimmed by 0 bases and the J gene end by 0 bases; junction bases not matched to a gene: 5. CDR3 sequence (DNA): TGCAGCGTTGAAGACCCGGACAGGGAGAGCACAGATACGCAGTATTTT. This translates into CSVEDPDRESTDTQYF.

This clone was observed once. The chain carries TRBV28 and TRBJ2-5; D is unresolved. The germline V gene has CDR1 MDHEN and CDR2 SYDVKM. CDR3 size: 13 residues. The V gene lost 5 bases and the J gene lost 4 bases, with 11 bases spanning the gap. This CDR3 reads CASSSRAGETQYF. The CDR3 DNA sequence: TGTGCCAGCAGTAGTAGGGCTGGAGAGACCCAGTACTTC.

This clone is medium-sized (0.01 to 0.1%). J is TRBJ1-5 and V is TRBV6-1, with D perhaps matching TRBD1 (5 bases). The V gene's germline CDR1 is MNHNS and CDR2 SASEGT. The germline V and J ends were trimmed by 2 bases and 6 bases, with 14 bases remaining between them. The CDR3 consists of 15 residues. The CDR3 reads CASSEFRGVTQPQHF. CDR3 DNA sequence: TGTGCCAGCAGTGAATTTAGGGGCGTCACTCAGCCCCAGCATTTT.

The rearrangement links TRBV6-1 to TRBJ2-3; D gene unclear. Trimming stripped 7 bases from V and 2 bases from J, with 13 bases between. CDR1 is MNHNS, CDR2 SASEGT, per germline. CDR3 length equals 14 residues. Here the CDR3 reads CASKALSPTDTQYF. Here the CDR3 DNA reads TGTGCCAGCAAGGCCCTATCACCCACAGATACGCAGTATTTT.

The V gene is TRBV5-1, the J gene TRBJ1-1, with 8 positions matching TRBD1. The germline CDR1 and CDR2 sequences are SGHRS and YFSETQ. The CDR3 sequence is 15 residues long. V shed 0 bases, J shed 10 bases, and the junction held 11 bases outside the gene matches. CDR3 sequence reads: CASSLGQGRDPGAFF. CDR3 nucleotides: TGCGCCAGCAGCTTGGGACAGGGGAGGGACCCTGGAGCTTTCTTT. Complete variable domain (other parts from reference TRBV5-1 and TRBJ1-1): KAGVTQTPRYLIKTRGQQVTLSCSPISGHRSVSWYQQTPGQGLQFLFEYFSETQRNKGNFPGRFSGRQFSNSRSEMNVSTLELGDSALYLCASSLGQGRDPGAFFGQGTRLTVV.

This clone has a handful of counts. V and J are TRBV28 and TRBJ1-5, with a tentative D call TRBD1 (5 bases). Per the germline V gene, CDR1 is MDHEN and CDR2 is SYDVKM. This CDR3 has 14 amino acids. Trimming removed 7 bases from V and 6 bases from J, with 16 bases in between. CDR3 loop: CASTMGGNGQPQHF. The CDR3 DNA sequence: TGTGCCAGCACCATGGGGGGGAACGGTCAGCCCCAGCATTTT.

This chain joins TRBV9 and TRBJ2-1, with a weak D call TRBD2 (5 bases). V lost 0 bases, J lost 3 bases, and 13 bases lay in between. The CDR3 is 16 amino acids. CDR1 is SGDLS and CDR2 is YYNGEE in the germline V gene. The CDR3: CASSVDGRSIYNEQFF. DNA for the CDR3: TGTGCCAGCAGCGTAGATGGGAGATCGATCTACAATGAGCAGTTCTTC.

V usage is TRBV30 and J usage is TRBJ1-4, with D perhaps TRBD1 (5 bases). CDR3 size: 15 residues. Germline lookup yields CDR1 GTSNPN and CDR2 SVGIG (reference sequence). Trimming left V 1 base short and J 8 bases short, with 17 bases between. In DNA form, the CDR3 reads TGTGCCTGGAGTGGGGGGAAATCTTTTGGGGAAAAACTGTTTTTT. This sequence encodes CAWSGGKSFGEKLFF.

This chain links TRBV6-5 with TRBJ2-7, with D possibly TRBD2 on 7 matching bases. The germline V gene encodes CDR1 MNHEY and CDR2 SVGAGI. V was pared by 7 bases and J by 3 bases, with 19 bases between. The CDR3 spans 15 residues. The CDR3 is CASKVDRGAYYEQYV. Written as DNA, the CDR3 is TGTGCCAGCAAGGTGGACCGGGGGGCCTACTACGAGCAGTACGTC.

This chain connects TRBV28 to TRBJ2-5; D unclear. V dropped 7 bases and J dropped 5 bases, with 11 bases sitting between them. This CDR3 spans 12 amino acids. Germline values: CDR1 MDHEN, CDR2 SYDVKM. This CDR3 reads CASTQGGETQYF. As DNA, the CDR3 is TGTGCCAGCACCCAAGGTGGGGAGACCCAGTACTTC. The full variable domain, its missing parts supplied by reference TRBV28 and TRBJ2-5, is DVKVTQSSRYLVKRTGEKVFLECVQDMDHENMFWYRQDPGLGLRLIYFSYDVKMKEKGDIPEGYSVSREKKERFSLILESASTNQTSMYLCASTQGGETQYFGPGTRLLVL.

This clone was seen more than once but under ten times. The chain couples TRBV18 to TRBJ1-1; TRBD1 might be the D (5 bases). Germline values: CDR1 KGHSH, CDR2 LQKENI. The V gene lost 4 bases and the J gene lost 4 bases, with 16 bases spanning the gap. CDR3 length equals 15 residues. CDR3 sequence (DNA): TGTGCCAGCTCACGGGAAGGGTCTGGGGGCACTGAAGCTTTCTTT. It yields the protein CASSREGSGGTEAFF.

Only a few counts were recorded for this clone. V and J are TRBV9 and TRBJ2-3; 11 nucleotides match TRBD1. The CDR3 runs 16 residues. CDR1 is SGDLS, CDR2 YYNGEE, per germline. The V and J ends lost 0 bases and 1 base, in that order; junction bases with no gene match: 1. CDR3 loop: CASSVEGQGGTDTQYF. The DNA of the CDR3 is TGTGCCAGCAGCGTAGAGGGACAGGGGGGCACAGATACGCAGTATTTT.

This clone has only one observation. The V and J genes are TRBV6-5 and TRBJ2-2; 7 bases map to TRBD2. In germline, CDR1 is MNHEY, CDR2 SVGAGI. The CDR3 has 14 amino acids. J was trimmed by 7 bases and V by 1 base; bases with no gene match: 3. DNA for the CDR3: TGTGCCAGCAGTTACTTGGGGGGGAACGGGGAGCTGTTTTTT. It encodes CASSYLGGNGELFF.

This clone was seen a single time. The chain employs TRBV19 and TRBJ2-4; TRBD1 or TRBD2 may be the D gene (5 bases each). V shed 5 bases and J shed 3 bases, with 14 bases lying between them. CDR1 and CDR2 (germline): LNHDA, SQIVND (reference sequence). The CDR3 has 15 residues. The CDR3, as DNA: TGTGCCAGTAGTTCTACCGGGACCCTCAAAAACATTCAGTACTTC. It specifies CASSSTGTLKNIQYF.

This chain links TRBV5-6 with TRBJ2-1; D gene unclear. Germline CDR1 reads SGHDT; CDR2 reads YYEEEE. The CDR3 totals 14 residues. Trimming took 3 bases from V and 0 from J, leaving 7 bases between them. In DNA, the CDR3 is TGTGCCAGCAGCTCACCCCGCTCCTACAATGAGCAGTTCTTC. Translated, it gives CASSSPRSYNEQFF.

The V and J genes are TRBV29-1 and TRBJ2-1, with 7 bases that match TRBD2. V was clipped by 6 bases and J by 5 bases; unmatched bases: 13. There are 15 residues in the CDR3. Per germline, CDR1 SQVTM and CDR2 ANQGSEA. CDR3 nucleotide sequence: TGCAGCGTCAGCGGGGCGAACCCAATTGACAATGAGCAGTTCTTC. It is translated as CSVSGANPIDNEQFF.

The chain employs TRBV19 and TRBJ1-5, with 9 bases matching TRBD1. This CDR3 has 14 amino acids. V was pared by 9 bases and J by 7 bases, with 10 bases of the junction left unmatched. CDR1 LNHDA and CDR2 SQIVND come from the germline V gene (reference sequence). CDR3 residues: CASAGQGSGQPQHF. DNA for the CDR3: TGTGCCAGCGCGGGACAGGGAAGTGGACAGCCCCAGCATTTT.

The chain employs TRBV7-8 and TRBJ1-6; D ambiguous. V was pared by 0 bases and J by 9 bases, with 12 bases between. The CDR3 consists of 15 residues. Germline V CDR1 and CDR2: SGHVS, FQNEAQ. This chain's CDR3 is CASSLADGAVSPLHF. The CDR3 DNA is TGTGCCAGCAGCTTAGCGGACGGAGCCGTTTCACCCCTCCACTTT.

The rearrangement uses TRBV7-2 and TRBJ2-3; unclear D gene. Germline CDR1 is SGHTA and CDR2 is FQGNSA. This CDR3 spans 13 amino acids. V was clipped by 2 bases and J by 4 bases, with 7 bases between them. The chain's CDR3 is CASSLSPSDTQYF. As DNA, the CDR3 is TGTGCCAGCAGCTTATCGCCGTCAGATACGCAGTATTTT.

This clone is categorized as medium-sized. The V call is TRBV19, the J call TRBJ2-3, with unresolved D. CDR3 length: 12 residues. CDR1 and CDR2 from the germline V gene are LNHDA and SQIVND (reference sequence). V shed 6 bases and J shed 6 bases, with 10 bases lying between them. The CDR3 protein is CASRISGDTQYF. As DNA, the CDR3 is TGTGCCAGTAGAATTTCCGGCGATACGCAGTATTTT.

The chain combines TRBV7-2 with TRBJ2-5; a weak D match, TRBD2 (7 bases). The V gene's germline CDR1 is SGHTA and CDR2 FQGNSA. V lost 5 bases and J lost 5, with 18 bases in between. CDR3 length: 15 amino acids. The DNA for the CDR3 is TGTGCCAGCAGCCCCCTAGGGGGGAGGGGGGAGACCCAGTACTTC. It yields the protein CASSPLGGRGETQYF.